This TCR beta chain emerged from a study of T cells expressing NK-cell markers. Study-wide results and limits: The dominant NKG2C+ clonotypes represented about 1.0-7.0% of CD8+ T cells in 6 or 7 donors. The CD3+CD56-NKG2C+ fraction of a few donors was also led by these clonotypes.

Concerning this clonotype: The antigen is undetermined.

The TCR beta cDNA came from 5'RACE template switching with UMIs. TCRdb reprocessed the 5' RACE reads and reports one entry per CDR3 protein, with no DNA. This sample carries about 110,000 distinct CDR3 sequences, with roughly 20% going to the ten biggest clones. The CDR3 length is 12 residues. In germline, CDR1 is LNHNV, CDR2 YYDKDF (reference sequence). The gene calls are TRBV15 and TRBJ2-1; TCRdb names TRBD1, which stays unverified in the absence of DNA. The TCR sequence derives from a woman between 18 and 70 years old in good health. The sequenced material came from blood T cells: a sorted CD56 or NKG2C T cell subset, CD4+ or CD8+ T cells, or bulk PBMC T cells (not recorded which). CDR3 loop: CATSTGNNEQFF.